These 13 T cell receptor beta chains share one sample of origin, sequenced in a study of blood T cell repertoires in COVID-19. Sequencing was performed with immunoSEQ multiplex PCR; in TCRdb, only in-frame clones are kept and a portion is missing. The sample carries about 34,000 clones, about 72% recorded once. The specimen sequenced was peripheral blood. The receptors come from a woman aged 60-75 years with acute or convalescent COVID-19.

This rearrangement joins TRBV2 to TRBJ1-5, with 8 nucleotides matching TRBD1. Germline CDR1 SNHLY, CDR2 FYNNEI. The CDR3 runs to 15 residues. V was pared by 8 bases and J by 9 bases, with 15 bases of the junction left unmatched. For the CDR3, the DNA is TGTGCCAGCGGGGGAGGGGGGACAGGTTTTTCGCCCCAGCATTTT. It codes for CASGGGGTGFSPQHF.

This chain's CDR3 is CASSLDPAEAFF. For the CDR3, the DNA is TGTGCCAGCAGCTTAGACCCGGCTGAAGCTTTCTTT. The V and J genes are TRBV11-2 and TRBJ1-1, with no clear D. The CDR3 totals 12 residues. Germline CDR1 SGHAT, CDR2 FQNNGV. V lost 0 bases and J lost 6, with 5 bases in between.

This chain uses TRBV15 with TRBJ2-6; a possible D gene is TRBD1 (5 bases). The CDR3 has 15 residues. Trimming removed 0 bases at V and 2 bases at J, with 5 bases between. CDR1 is LNHNV and CDR2 is YYDKDF in the germline V gene (reference sequence). The CDR3 loop reads CATSREGAGANVLTF. DNA of the CDR3: TGTGCCACCAGCAGAGAAGGGGCTGGGGCCAACGTCCTGACTTTC. Supplemented by reference TRBV15 and TRBJ2-6, the full variable domain reads DAMVIQNPRYQVTQFGKPVTLSCSQTLNHNVMYWYQQKSSQAPKLLFHYYDKDFNNEADTPDNFQSRRPNTSFCFLDIRSPGLGDTAMYLCATSREGAGANVLTFGAGSRLTVL.

This chain connects TRBV30 to TRBJ2-2; the D is unclear. This CDR3 spans 15 amino acids. V dropped 4 bases and J dropped 7 bases, with 19 bases sitting between them. CDR1 and CDR2 (germline): GTSNPN, SVGIG (reference sequence). The CDR3 sequence: CAWTRTGFPIGELFF. In DNA form, the CDR3 reads TGTGCCTGGACTCGTACCGGGTTTCCCATCGGGGAGCTGTTTTTT.

CDR3 sequence: CASSRSWRSGTEAFF. The CDR3 bases are TGTGCCAGCAGCCGCTCCTGGAGGTCCGGCACTGAAGCTTTCTTT. V and J are TRBV3-1 (or the pseudogene TRBV3-2) and TRBJ1-1; D is undetermined. The V gene lost 4 bases and the J gene lost 4 bases, with 16 bases spanning the gap. CDR3 size: 15 residues. Germline V lookup: CDR1 LGHDT, CDR2 YNNKEL (reference sequence).

V is TRBV19 and J is TRBJ1-2; TRBD1 matches at 7 bases. Germline CDR1 and CDR2: LNHDA and SQIVND (reference sequence). The length of the CDR3 is 16 residues. The V and J ends lost 6 bases and 3 bases, in that order; junction bases with no gene match: 13. The CDR3 region has the DNA TGTGCCAGTAGCCCCAGGGGGGCGGGACTCGACTATGGCTACACCTTC. Its protein product is CASSPRGAGLDYGYTF.

This sequence joins TRBV11-2 and TRBJ1-3, with D maybe TRBD1 (5 bases). The CDR3 is 17 residues long. With 0 bases removed from V and 0 bases from J, the gap between germline ends came to 12 bases. Germline V gives CDR1 SGHAT, CDR2 FQNNGV. CDR3 protein: CASSLEGPGLSGNTIYF. CDR3 nucleotides: TGTGCCAGCAGCTTAGAGGGTCCGGGACTCTCTGGAAACACCATATATTTT.

V gene TRBV5-1 combines with J gene TRBJ2-7; TRBD2 might be the D (5 bases). Trimming removed 4 bases from V and 3 bases from J, with 14 bases in between. This CDR3 is 14 amino acids long. Per germline, CDR1 SGHRS and CDR2 YFSETQ. The CDR3, as DNA: TGCGCCAGCAGCCTGTACCCGAGGGACTACGAGCAGTACTTC. Protein product: CASSLYPRDYEQYF.

By its share, this clone is medium-sized. This chain uses TRBV7-3 with TRBJ2-1; TRBD2 matches 12 bases. J lost 5 bases, V lost 5 bases, and 4 bases had no gene match. The CDR3 covers 15 residues. CDR1 and CDR2 (germline): SGHTA, FQGTGA. The CDR3, as DNA: TGTGCCAGCAGCACGACTAGCGGGGGCAACAATGAGCAGTTCTTC. Protein sequence: CASSTTSGGNNEQFF.

The chain combines TRBV5-1 with TRBJ2-3; the match to TRBD2 covers 9 bases. Germline values: CDR1 SGHRS, CDR2 YFSETQ. After removal of 1 base from V and 6 bases from J, the junction contained 6 bases not matched to a gene. This CDR3 contains 15 residues. The DNA for the CDR3 is TGCGCCAGCAGCTTGACCGGGACTAGCTCCGATACGCAGTATTTT. Its translation: CASSLTGTSSDTQYF.

In DNA form, the CDR3 reads TGTGCCAGCAGCGCGACAGGGGACTCACCCCTCCACTTT. Protein: CASSATGDSPLHF. The V gene is TRBV9, the J gene TRBJ1-6, with TRBD1 matching over 8 bases. Germline loops: CDR1 SGDLS, CDR2 YYNGEE. The CDR3 covers 13 residues. V lost 3 bases to trimming and J lost 10 bases; unmatched junction nucleotides: 3.

The chain employs TRBV27 and TRBJ2-5, with D possibly matching TRBD2 (5 bases). Looked up from germline, CDR1 is MNHEY and CDR2 is SMNVEV (reference sequence). Trimming cost V 3 bases and J 5 bases, with 10 bases left between them. CDR3 length: 13 residues. The CDR3 coding sequence is TGTGCCAGCAGTTTCGGAGGATGGGAGACCCAGTACTTC. Its protein product is CASSFGGWETQYF.

The table lists this clone with a few counts. V gene TRBV19 combines with J gene TRBJ2-1; 14 nucleotides agree with TRBD2. The CDR3 spans 14 residues. V was clipped by 11 bases and J by 4 bases; unmatched bases: 4. The germline V gene has CDR1 LNHDA and CDR2 SQIVND (reference sequence). The chain's CDR3 is CASRTSGGYNEQFF. In DNA, the CDR3 is TGTGCCTCCCGGACTAGCGGGGGGTACAATGAGCAGTTCTTC.